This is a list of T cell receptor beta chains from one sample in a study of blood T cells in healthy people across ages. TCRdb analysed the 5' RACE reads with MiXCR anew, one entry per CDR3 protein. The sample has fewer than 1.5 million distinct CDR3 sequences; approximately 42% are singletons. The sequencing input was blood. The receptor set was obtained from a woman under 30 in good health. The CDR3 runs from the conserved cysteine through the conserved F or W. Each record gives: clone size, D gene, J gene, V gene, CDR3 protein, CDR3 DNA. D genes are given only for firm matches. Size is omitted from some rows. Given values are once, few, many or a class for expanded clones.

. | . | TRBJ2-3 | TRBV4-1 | CASSQDPRERTADTQYF | TGCGCCAGTAGCCAAGATCCCCGGGAGAGGACTGCAGATACGCAGTATTTT
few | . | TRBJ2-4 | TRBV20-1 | CSARDRTETKNIQYF | TGCAGTGCTAGAGATCGTACTGAGACCAAAAACATTCAGTACTTC
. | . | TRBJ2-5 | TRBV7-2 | CASSLDWAFETQYF | TGTGCCAGCAGCTTAGATTGGGCCTTTGAGACCCAGTACTTC
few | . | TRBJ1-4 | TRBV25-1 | CASSAEGTNNEKLFF | TGTGCCAGCTCCGCCGAAGGGACGAATAATGAAAAACTGTTTTTT
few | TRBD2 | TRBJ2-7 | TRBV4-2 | CASSRSGADSYEQYF | TGTGCCAGCAGCCGGAGCGGGGCAGATTCCTACGAGCAGTACTTC
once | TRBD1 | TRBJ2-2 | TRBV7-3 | CASSLEDRGRGELFF | TGTGCCAGCAGCTTGGAGGACAGGGGGCGTGGGGAGCTGTTTTTT
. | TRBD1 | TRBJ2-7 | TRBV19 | CASKPGTGAYEQYF | TGTGCCAGTAAGCCAGGGACAGGGGCCTACGAGCAGTACTTC
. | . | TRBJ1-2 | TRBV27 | CASSSITGNFYGYTF | TGTGCCAGCAGTTCCATTACCGGAAACTTCTATGGCTACACCTTC
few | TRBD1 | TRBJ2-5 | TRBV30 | CAWDNRGRGAETQYF | TGTGCCTGGGATAACAGGGGGCGAGGAGCTGAGACCCAGTACTTC
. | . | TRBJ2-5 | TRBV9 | CASSAGEQTQYF | TGTGCCAGCAGCGCCGGGGAACAGACCCAGTACTTC
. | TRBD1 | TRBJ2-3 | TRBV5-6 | CTSSPTGQGTDQRYTQYF | TGTACCAGCAGCCCAACGGGACAGGGGACAGATCAACGGTATACGCAGTATTTT
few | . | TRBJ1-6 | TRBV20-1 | CSAGPRSGDSPLHF | TGCAGTGCGGGTCCCCGCTCAGGGGACTCACCCCTCCACTTT
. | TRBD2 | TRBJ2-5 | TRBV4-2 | CASSLELGREQYQETQYF | TGTGCCAGCAGCCTGGAACTAGGGAGGGAACAGTACCAAGAGACCCAGTACTTC
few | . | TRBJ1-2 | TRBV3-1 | CASSSNYGDGYTF | TGTGCCAGCAGTTCAAATTACGGGGATGGCTACACCTTC
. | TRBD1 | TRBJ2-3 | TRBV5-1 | CASKGTGGADTQYF | TGCGCCAGCAAAGGGACAGGTGGGGCAGATACGCAGTATTTT
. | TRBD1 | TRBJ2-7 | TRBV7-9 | CASSSSRQGSYEQYF | TGTGCCAGCAGCTCGAGTAGACAGGGGTCCTACGAGCAGTACTTC
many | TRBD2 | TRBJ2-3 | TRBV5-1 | CASSLLAGDTQYF | TGCGCAAGCAGCTTACTAGCGGGGGACACGCAGTATTTT
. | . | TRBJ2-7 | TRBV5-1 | CASSPTRRYEQYF | TGCGCCAGCAGCCCTACGAGGAGATACGAGCAGTACTTC
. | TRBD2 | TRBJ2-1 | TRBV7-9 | CASSLVGLGTHEQFF | TGTGCCAGCAGCTTAGTGGGACTAGGCACTCATGAGCAGTTCTTC
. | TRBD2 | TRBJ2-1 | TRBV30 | CAWSVLGSGSSYNEQFF | TGTGCCTGGAGTGTACTAGGTAGCGGGAGCTCCTACAATGAGCAGTTCTTC
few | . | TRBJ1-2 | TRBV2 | CATQVWTENYGYTF | TGTGCCACCCAAGTGTGGACGGAAAACTATGGCTACACCTTC
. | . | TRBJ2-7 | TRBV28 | CASSGRIYGEQYF | TGTGCCAGCAGCGGAAGGATATACGGCGAGCAGTACTTC
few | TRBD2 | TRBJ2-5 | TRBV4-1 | CASNTLAGAGEQYF | TGCGCCAGCAATACCCTAGCGGGAGCGGGAGAGCAGTACTTC
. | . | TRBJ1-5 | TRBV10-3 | CAISEGQTNQPQHF | TGTGCCATCAGTGAGGGGCAGACCAATCAGCCCCAGCATTTT
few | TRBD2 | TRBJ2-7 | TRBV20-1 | CSAPTPAGGGYEQYF | TGCAGTGCCCCAACCCCAGCGGGAGGGGGTTACGAGCAGTACTTC
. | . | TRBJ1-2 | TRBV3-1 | CASSQAGTGMTYGYTF | TGTGCCAGCAGCCAGGCAGGTACAGGGATGACCTATGGCTACACCTTC
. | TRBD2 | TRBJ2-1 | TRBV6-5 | CATQAGTTSYNEQFF | TGTGCCACCCAAGCAGGGACTACCTCCTACAATGAGCAGTTCTTC
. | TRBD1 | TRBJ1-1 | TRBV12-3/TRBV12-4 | CASSFGQGAFF | TGTGCCAGCAGTTTCGGACAGGGAGCTTTCTTT
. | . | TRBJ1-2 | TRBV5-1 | CASSLASGRRVYGYTF | TGCGCCAGCAGCTTGGCCAGCGGCAGGCGGGTTTATGGCTACACCTTC
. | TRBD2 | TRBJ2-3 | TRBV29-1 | CSVEEGRAADTQYF | TGCAGCGTTGAGGAAGGGAGGGCCGCGGATACGCAGTATTTT
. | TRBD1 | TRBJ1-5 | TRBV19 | CASSTRTGERYQPQHF | TGTGCCAGTAGTACCCGGACAGGCGAGAGGTATCAGCCCCAGCATTTT
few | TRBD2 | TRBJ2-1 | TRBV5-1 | CASSISGISYNEQFF | TGCGCCAGCAGCATTAGCGGGATCTCCTACAATGAGCAGTTCTTC
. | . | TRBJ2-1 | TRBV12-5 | CASGGWVITAEQFF | TGTGCTAGTGGGGGGTGGGTTATAACCGCTGAGCAGTTCTTC
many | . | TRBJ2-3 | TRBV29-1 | CSVDQGFSTDTQYF | TGCAGCGTTGATCAGGGGTTTAGCACAGATACGCAGTATTTT
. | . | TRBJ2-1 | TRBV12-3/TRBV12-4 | CASSPGAETQFF | TGTGCCAGCAGCCCGGGGGCGGAGACCCAGTTCTTC
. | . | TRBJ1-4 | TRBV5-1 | CASSARQASNEKLFF | TGCGCCAGCAGCGCCAGACAGGCCTCTAATGAAAAACTGTTTTTT
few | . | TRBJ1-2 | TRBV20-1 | CSASPTGYGYTF | TGCAGTGCTAGCCCGACAGGATATGGCTACACCTTC
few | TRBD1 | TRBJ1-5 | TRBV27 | CATGGGLINQPQHF | TGTGCCACAGGGGGGGGACTCATCAATCAGCCCCAGCATTTT
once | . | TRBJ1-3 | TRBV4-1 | CASSQDVTGAGNTIYF | TGCGCCAGCAGCCAAGATGTCACAGGCGCTGGAAACACCATATATTTT